What follows describes a single T cell receptor (beta chain). V shed 3 bases and J shed 9 bases, with 12 bases lying between them. The CDR3 sequence is 13 residues long. CDR1 is SGHTA, CDR2 FQGNSA, per germline. The entry originates in a study of blood T cell repertoires in COVID-19. The protocol was immunoSEQ multiplex PCR, while the TCRdb copy is restricted to in-frame clones and leaves out a portion. Among under 400,000 clones, approximately 83% were seen once, and the ten largest hold approximately 4.4%. Self-reported history from a screening survey and questionnaire set each donor's cohort. Sequencing used PBMCs or T cells enriched from blood (not recorded which). This chain connects TRBV7-2 to TRBJ2-1; D may be TRBD1 (6 bases). This sequence was found in a middle-aged woman with acute COVID-19. Here the CDR3 reads CASSFNRAGEQFF. Here the CDR3 DNA reads TGTGCCAGCAGCTTTAACAGGGCGGGTGAGCAGTTCTTC.